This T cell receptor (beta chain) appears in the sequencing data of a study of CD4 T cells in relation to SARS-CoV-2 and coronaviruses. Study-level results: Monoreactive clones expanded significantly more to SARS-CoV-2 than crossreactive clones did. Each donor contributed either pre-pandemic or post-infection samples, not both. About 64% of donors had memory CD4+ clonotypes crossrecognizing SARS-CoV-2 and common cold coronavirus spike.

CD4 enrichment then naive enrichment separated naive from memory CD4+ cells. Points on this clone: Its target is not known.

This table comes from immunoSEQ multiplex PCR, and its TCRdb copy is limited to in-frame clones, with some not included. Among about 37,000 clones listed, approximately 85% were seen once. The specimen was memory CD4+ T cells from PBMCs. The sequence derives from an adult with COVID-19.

The CDR3 sequence: CASSYSGGETQYF. Written as DNA, the CDR3 is TGTGCCAGCAGCTACAGCGGGGGAGAGACCCAGTACTTC. V usage is TRBV5-6 and J usage is TRBJ2-5; 8 nucleotides line up with TRBD2. The length of the CDR3 is 13 residues. Trimming cost V 3 bases and J 4 bases; bases outside gene matches: 2. From germline, CDR1 is SGHDT and CDR2 YYEEEE.